A selection of T cell receptor beta chains follows, all from one sample in a study of CD8 T cells in ankylosing spondylitis. TCRdb reanalysed the 5' RACE reads using MiXCR and keeps one entry per CDR3 protein. The table shows hundreds of thousands of distinct CDR3 sequences, with roughly 25% occurring only once. The sequenced material came from blood, either unsorted or a sorted T cell fraction (not recorded which). The receptors were gathered from a male donor with ankylosing spondylitis. CDR3s include the opening cysteine and the closing phenylalanine or tryptophan. The D gene is left open where the match is weak. Size tells how often a clone was seen (once, few, many) or the class of an expanded clone, and some rows leave it out.

CDR3	DNA	J	V	size	D
CATRAGQGLLGTQYF	TGTGCCACCAGAGCCGGACAGGGGTTACTCGGGACCCAGTACTTC	TRBJ2-5	TRBV15	-	TRBD1
CATSRESLEPGRRLF	TGTGCCACCAGCAGAGAATCACTAGAGCCAGGGAGAAGGCTCTTC	TRBJ2-1	TRBV15	few	-
CASSVVVDNQPQHF	TGTGCCAGCAGCGTAGTGGTAGACAATCAGCCCCAGCATTTT	TRBJ1-5	TRBV9	few	-
CASSIEGETQYF	TGTGCCAGCAGCATCGAGGGTGAGACCCAGTACTTC	TRBJ2-5	TRBV7-2	-	-
CASSYWTGGIDTQYF	TGTGCCAGCAGTTACTGGACAGGGGGCATAGATACGCAGTATTTT	TRBJ2-3	TRBV12-3/TRBV12-4	-	TRBD1
CASSQDTGSSQYF	TGTGCCAGCAGCCAAGATACGGGGTCATCGCAGTATTTT	TRBJ2-3	TRBV3-1	-	-
CARTTGFPPYEQYF	TGTGCCAGGACAACAGGCTTCCCGCCCTACGAGCAGTACTTC	TRBJ2-7	TRBV25-1	-	-
CASPGRVLRSNEQFF	TGTGCCAGCCCGGGTAGGGTACTTCGAAGCAATGAGCAGTTCTTC	TRBJ2-1	TRBV21-1	few	-
CSVFGGANTEAFF	TGCAGCGTCTTCGGGGGAGCGAACACTGAAGCTTTCTTT	TRBJ1-1	TRBV29-1	few	-
CASSSTTQETQYF	TGCGCCAGCAGCTCGACTACACAAGAGACCCAGTACTTC	TRBJ2-5	TRBV5-1	-	-
CASSLQGTLNTEAFF	TGCGCCAGCAGCTTACAGGGAACCTTGAACACTGAAGCTTTCTTT	TRBJ1-1	TRBV5-1	-	-
CAISGRAVESNEQFF	TGTGCCATCAGCGGGAGGGCCGTCGAGAGTAATGAGCAGTTCTTC	TRBJ2-1	TRBV10-3	few	TRBD2
CASSPLISSGANVLTF	TGTGCCAGCAGCCCTCTTATATCCTCTGGGGCCAACGTCCTGACTTTC	TRBJ2-6	TRBV6-4	-	-
CASTAPGTANTGELFF	TGTGCCAGCACCGCTCCCGGGACAGCGAACACCGGGGAGCTGTTTTTT	TRBJ2-2	TRBV12-3/TRBV12-4	few	TRBD1
CASSFLARSGEQYF	TGTGCCAGCAGCTTTCTAGCGAGGAGTGGGGAGCAGTACTTC	TRBJ2-7	TRBV5-6	-	-
CATGLAGGALSYEQYF	TGTGCCACAGGACTAGCGGGAGGGGCCCTCTCCTACGAGCAGTACTTC	TRBJ2-7	TRBV10-3	-	TRBD2
CSARGDVVTYEQYF	TGCAGTGCTAGAGGAGACGTTGTCACCTACGAGCAGTACTTC	TRBJ2-7	TRBV20-1	few	-
CASSQRAATGNTEAFF	TGCGCCAGCAGCCAGCGGGCCGCGACAGGGAACACTGAAGCTTTCTTT	TRBJ1-1	TRBV5-1	few	-
CASSLGLTDNTEAFF	TGTGCCAGCAGCTTAGGGTTGACAGATAACACTGAAGCTTTCTTT	TRBJ1-1	TRBV7-9	-	-
CSATIRSYEQYF	TGCAGTGCTACGATCCGCTCCTACGAGCAGTACTTC	TRBJ2-7	TRBV20-1	-	-
CASSHPNWGTRTQYF	TGTGCCAGCAGCCACCCAAACTGGGGGACGAGGACCCAGTACTTC	TRBJ2-5	TRBV3-1	once	-
CASSPTPTSEINTGELFF	TGCGCCAGCAGCCCTACCCCAACTAGCGAGATAAACACCGGGGAGCTGTTTTTT	TRBJ2-2	TRBV5-1	-	TRBD2
CATSDFGGQGANILTF	TGTGCCACCAGTGATTTCGGTGGGCAGGGGGCCAACATCCTGACTTTC	TRBJ2-6	TRBV24-1	-	TRBD1
CASSSPGSRMSEAFF	TGCGCCAGCAGCTCGCCCGGCAGTAGGATGAGTGAAGCTTTCTTT	TRBJ1-1	TRBV5-1	few	-
CSVGRQLNYGYTF	TGCAGCGTTGGGAGACAGTTAAACTATGGCTACACCTTC	TRBJ1-2	TRBV29-1	few	-
CASSQEGRRSYTF	TGCGCCAGCAGCCAAGAAGGGAGGAGGAGCTACACCTTC	TRBJ1-2	TRBV4-1	-	-
CSAIPGLAGDEQFF	TGCAGTGCTATCCCGGGACTAGCGGGAGATGAGCAGTTCTTC	TRBJ2-1	TRBV20-1	-	TRBD2
CSAVLAGGPTDTQYF	TGCAGTGCTGTACTAGCGGGAGGCCCCACAGATACGCAGTATTTT	TRBJ2-3	TRBV20-1	-	TRBD2
CASSLGTGAAGELFF	TGCGCCAGCAGCTTGGGAACGGGAGCGGCCGGGGAGCTGTTTTTT	TRBJ2-2	TRBV5-1	few	-
CASSPTLAGSSYNEQFF	TGCGCCAGCAGCCCGACCCTAGCGGGAAGCTCCTACAATGAGCAGTTCTTC	TRBJ2-1	TRBV5-1	few	TRBD2
CASSLGAPYEQYF	TGCGCCAGCAGCTTAGGGGCTCCCTACGAGCAGTACTTC	TRBJ2-7	TRBV27	many	-
CASSPRELAGVTDTQYF	TGTGCCAGCAGTCCCCGGGAGCTAGCGGGAGTAACAGATACGCAGTATTTT	TRBJ2-3	TRBV12-3/TRBV12-4	few	TRBD2
CASSLNVLTNTEAFF	TGTGCCAGCAGTTTAAATGTGCTCACGAACACTGAAGCTTTCTTT	TRBJ1-1	TRBV12-3/TRBV12-4	few	-
CASSYHIGGSDEQFF	TGTGCCAGCAGTTATCATATCGGGGGGTCGGATGAGCAGTTCTTC	TRBJ2-1	TRBV6-2/TRBV6-3	-	TRBD2
CASSPMWWEGEDTQYF	TGTGCCAGCAGTCCGATGTGGTGGGAGGGCGAAGATACGCAGTATTTT	TRBJ2-3	TRBV27	few	TRBD2
CASSPIVIQTKNIQYF	TGCGCCAGCAGCCCTATAGTAATTCAAACCAAAAACATTCAGTACTTC	TRBJ2-4	TRBV4-1	few	-
CASSSKPKAGGPDTQYF	TGTGCCAGCAGCTCCAAACCCAAAGCGGGAGGGCCGGATACGCAGTATTTT	TRBJ2-3	TRBV7-9	few	TRBD2
CASSLKTGMNTEAFF	TGTGCCAGCAGCTTAAAGACAGGGATGAACACTGAAGCTTTCTTT	TRBJ1-1	TRBV11-2	-	TRBD1
CSVPSGDTQYF	TGCAGCGTTCCTTCGGGGGATACGCAGTATTTT	TRBJ2-3	TRBV29-1	-	-
CASSSGLAGVVQETQYF	TGCGCCAGCAGCTCGGGACTAGCGGGAGTGGTACAAGAGACCCAGTACTTC	TRBJ2-5	TRBV5-1	-	TRBD2
CASKTTGTNYGYTF	TGTGCCAGCAAAACCACAGGGACTAACTATGGCTACACCTTC	TRBJ1-2	TRBV2	-	-
CSARGIAGIIYNEQFF	TGCAGTGCTAGGGGAATAGCGGGGATAATATACAATGAGCAGTTCTTC	TRBJ2-1	TRBV20-1	-	TRBD2
CSGRLTDTGELFF	TGCAGCGGCCGCCTAACGGACACCGGGGAGCTGTTTTTT	TRBJ2-2	TRBV29-1	once	-
CASSISSSVYTDTQYF	TGCGCCAGCAGCATTAGTTCTAGCGTGTACACAGATACGCAGTATTTT	TRBJ2-3	TRBV5-1	few	-
CASSQEIRKEHADTQYF	TGTGCCAGCAGCCAAGAAATACGGAAGGAACACGCTGATACGCAGTATTTT	TRBJ2-3	TRBV4-2	-	-
CSASTLAGGFYNEQFF	TGCAGTGCTAGTACTCTAGCGGGAGGTTTCTACAATGAGCAGTTCTTC	TRBJ2-1	TRBV20-1	few	TRBD2
CASSQAPASGRSNEQFF	TGTGCCAGCAGCCAAGCTCCGGCTAGCGGGAGGAGCAATGAGCAGTTCTTC	TRBJ2-1	TRBV3-1	-	TRBD2
CSAPIDPSITYNSPLHF	TGCAGTGCCCCGATCGACCCGTCTATCACCTATAATTCACCCCTCCACTTT	TRBJ1-6	TRBV20-1	few	-
CASSAGGSGANVLTF	TGCGCCAGCAGCGCAGGGGGCTCTGGGGCCAACGTCCTGACTTTC	TRBJ2-6	TRBV5-1	few	TRBD1
CSASRLTSSDTQYF	TGCAGTGCTAGCAGGTTGACTAGCTCAGATACGCAGTATTTT	TRBJ2-3	TRBV20-1	-	TRBD2
CSARDRGIPDTQYF	TGCAGTGCTCGGGACAGGGGGATTCCAGATACGCAGTATTTT	TRBJ2-3	TRBV20-1	-	TRBD1
CASARREGAGELFF	TGTGCCAGCGCCCGGCGGGAGGGCGCCGGGGAGCTGTTTTTT	TRBJ2-2	TRBV7-9	-	TRBD2
CASSGELNTEAFF	TGTGCCAGCAGTGGAGAGTTGAACACTGAAGCTTTCTTT	TRBJ1-1	TRBV14	few	-
CASSPGTSGEEQFF	TGTGCCAGCAGCCCCGGGACTAGCGGGGAGGAGCAGTTCTTC	TRBJ2-1	TRBV5-5	few	TRBD2
CATSRGTDSNTEAFF	TGTGCCACCAGCAGAGGTACAGACTCGAACACTGAAGCTTTCTTT	TRBJ1-1	TRBV15	few	-
CASSLVQAYEQYF	TGTGCCAGCAGCTTAGTACAGGCCTACGAGCAGTACTTC	TRBJ2-7	TRBV7-2	-	-
CASSQDREGEKLFF	TGTGCCAGCAGCCAGGACAGGGAGGGTGAAAAACTGTTTTTT	TRBJ1-4	TRBV7-8	many	TRBD1
CASSQDQGAGEQYF	TGTGCCAGCAGCCAAGACCAGGGGGCGGGGGAGCAGTACTTC	TRBJ2-7	TRBV3-1	-	TRBD1